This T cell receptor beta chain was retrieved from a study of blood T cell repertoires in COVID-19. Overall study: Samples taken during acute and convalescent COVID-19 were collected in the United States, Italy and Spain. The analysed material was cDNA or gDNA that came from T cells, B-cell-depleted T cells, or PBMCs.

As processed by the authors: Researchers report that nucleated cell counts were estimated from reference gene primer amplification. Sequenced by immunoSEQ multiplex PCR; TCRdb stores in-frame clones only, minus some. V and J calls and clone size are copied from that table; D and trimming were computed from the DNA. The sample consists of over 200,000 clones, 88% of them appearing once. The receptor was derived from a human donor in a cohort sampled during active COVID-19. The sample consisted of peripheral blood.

This chain's CDR3 is CASRLNSGRAENEQFF. DNA of the CDR3: TGTGCCAGCAGACTCAATAGCGGGAGGGCCGAGAATGAGCAGTTCTTC. The chain joins TRBV7-2 to TRBJ2-1; 11 bases are a match to TRBD2. V shed 6 bases, J shed 7 bases, and the junction held 11 bases outside the gene matches. CDR3 length: 16 amino acids. CDR1 and CDR2 from the germline V gene are SGHTA and FQGNSA.